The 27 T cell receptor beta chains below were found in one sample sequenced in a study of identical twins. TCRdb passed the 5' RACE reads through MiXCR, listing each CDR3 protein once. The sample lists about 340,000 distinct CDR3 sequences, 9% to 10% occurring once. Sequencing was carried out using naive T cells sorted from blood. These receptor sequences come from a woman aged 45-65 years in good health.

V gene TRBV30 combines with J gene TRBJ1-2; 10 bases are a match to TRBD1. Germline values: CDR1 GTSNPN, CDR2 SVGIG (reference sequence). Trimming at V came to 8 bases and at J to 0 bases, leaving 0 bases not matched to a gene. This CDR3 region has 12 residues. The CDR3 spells CAGTGANYGYTF. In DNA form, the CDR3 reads TGTGCCGGGACAGGGGCTAACTATGGCTACACCTTC.

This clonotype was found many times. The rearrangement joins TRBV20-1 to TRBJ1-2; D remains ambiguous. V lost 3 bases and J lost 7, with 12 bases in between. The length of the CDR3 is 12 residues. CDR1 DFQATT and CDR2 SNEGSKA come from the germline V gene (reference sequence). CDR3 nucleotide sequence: TGCAGTGCTAGTCGGGCCTCTTCTGGCTACACCTTC. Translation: CSASRASSGYTF.

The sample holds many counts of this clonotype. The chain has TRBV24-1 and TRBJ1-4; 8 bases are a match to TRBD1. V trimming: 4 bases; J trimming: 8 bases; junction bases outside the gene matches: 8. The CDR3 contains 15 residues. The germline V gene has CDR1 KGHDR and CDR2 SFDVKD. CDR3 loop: CATSEPGTGGEKLFF. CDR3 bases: TGTGCCACCAGTGAGCCCGGGACAGGAGGCGAAAAACTGTTTTTT.

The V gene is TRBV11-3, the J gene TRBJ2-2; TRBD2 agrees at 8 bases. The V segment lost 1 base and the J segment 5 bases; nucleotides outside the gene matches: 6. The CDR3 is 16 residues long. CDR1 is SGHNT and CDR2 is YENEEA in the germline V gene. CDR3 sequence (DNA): TGTGCCAGCAGCTTAGTGTTGTCTAGCGGGACCGGGGAGCTGTTTTTT. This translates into CASSLVLSSGTGELFF.

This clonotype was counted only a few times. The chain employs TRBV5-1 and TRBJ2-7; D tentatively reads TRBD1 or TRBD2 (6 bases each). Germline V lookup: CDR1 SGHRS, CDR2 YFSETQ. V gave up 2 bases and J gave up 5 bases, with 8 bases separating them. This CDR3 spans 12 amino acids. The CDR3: CASSFRGDEQYF. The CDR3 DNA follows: TGCGCCAGCAGCTTTAGGGGGGACGAGCAGTACTTC.

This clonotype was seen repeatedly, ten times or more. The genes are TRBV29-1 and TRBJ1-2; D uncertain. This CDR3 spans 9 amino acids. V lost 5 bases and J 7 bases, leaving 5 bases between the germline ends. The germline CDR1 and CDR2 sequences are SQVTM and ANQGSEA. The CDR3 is CSVRVGYTF. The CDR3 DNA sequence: TGCAGCGTTAGGGTTGGCTACACCTTC.

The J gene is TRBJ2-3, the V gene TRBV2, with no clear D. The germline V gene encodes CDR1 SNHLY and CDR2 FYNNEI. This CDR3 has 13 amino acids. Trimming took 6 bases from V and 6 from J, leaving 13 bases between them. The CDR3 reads CASSPGVLDTQYF. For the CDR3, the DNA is TGTGCCAGCAGCCCTGGAGTGCTTGATACGCAGTATTTT.

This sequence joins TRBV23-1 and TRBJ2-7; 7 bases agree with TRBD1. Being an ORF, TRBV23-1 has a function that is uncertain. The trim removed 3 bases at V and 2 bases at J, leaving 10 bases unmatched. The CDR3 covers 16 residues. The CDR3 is CASSHHDRDSTYEQYV. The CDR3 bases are TGCGCCAGCAGTCACCACGACCGGGACAGTACCTACGAGCAGTACGTC.

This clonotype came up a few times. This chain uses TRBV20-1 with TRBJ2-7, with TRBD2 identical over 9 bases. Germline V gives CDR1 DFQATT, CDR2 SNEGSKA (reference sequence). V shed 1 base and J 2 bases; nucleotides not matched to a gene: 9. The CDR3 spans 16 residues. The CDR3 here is CSARASGLAWPYEQYV. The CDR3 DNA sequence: TGCAGTGCTAGAGCCTCAGGACTAGCGTGGCCCTACGAGCAGTACGTC.

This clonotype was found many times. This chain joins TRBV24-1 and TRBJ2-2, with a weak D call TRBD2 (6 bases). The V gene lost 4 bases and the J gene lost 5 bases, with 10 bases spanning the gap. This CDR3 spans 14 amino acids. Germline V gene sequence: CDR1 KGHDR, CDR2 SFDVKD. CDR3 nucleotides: TGTGCCACCAGTGAACACGGGACTACCGGGGAGCTGTTTTTT. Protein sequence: CATSEHGTTGELFF.

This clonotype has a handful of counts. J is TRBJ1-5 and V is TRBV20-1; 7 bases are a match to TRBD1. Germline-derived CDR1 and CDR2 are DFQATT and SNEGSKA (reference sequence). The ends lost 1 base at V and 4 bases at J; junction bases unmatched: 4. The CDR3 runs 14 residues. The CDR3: CSARGQGGNQPQHF. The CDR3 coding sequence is TGCAGTGCTAGAGGACAGGGAGGTAATCAGCCCCAGCATTTT.

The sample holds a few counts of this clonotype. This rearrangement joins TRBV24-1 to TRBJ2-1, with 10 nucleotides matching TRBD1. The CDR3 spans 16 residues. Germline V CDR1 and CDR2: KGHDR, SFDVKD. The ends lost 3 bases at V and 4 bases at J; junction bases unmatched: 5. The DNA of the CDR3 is TGTGCCACCAGTGATCCCGACAGGGGGCTTTACAATGAGCAGTTCTTC. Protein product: CATSDPDRGLYNEQFF.

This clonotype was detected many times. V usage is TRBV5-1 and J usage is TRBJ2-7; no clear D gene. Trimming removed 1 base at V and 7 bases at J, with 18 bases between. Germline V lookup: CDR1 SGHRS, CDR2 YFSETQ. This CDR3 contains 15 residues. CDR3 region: CASSLFGGDREEQYF. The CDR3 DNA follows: TGCGCCAGCAGCTTGTTCGGCGGAGATCGAGAAGAGCAGTACTTC. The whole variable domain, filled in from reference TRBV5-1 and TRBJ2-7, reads KAGVTQTPRYLIKTRGQQVTLSCSPISGHRSVSWYQQTPGQGLQFLFEYFSETQRNKGNFPGRFSGRQFSNSRSEMNVSTLELGDSALYLCASSLFGGDREEQYFGPGTRLTVT.

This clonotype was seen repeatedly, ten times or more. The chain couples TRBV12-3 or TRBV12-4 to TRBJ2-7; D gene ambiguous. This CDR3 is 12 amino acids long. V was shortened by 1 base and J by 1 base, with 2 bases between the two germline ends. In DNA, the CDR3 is TGTGCCAGCAGTTTAGGTTCCTACGAGCAGTACTTC. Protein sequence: CASSLGSYEQYF.

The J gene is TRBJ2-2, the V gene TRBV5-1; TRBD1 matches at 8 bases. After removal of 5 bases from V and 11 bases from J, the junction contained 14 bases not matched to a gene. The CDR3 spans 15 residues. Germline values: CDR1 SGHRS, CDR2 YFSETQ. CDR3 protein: CASRTGQGLLFELFF. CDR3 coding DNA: TGCGCCAGCAGAACAGGACAGGGTCTACTTTTCGAGCTGTTTTTT.

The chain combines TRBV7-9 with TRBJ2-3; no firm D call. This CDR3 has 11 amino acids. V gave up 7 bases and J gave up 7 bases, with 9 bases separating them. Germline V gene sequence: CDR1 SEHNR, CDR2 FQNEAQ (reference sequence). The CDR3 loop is CASTSLNTQYF. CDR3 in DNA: TGTGCCAGCACCTCCCTGAATACGCAGTATTTT.

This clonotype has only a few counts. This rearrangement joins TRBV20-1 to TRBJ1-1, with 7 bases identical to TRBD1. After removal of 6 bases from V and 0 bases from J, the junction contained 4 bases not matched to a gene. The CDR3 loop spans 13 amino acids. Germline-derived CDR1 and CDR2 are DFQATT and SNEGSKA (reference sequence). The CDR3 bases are TGCAGTGCAGACGACAGGGTGAACACTGAAGCTTTCTTT. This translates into CSADDRVNTEAFF.

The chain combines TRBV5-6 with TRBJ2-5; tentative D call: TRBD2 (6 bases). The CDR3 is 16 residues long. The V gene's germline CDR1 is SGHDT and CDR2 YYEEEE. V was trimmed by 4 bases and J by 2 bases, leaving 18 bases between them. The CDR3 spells CASSARWRRDQETQYF. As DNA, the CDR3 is TGTGCCAGCAGCGCCCGTTGGAGGCGGGATCAAGAGACCCAGTACTTC. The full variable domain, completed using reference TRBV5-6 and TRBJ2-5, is DAGVTQSPTHLIKTRGQQVTLRCSPKSGHDTVSWYQQALGQGPQFIFQYYEEEERQRGNFPDRFSGHQFPNYSSELNVNALLLGDSALYLCASSARWRRDQETQYFGPGTRLLVL.

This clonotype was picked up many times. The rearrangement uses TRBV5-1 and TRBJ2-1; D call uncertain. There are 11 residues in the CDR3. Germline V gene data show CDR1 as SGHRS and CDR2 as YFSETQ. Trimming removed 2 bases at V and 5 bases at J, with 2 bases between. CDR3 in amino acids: CASSLDNEQFF. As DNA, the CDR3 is TGCGCCAGCAGCTTAGACAATGAGCAGTTCTTC.

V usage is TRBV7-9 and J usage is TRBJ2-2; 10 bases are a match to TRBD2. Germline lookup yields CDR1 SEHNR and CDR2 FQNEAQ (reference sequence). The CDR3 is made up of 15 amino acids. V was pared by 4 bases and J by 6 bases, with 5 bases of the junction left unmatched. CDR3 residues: CASSSGGTSAGELFF. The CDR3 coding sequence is TGTGCCAGCAGCTCTGGGGGGACTAGCGCCGGGGAGCTGTTTTTT.

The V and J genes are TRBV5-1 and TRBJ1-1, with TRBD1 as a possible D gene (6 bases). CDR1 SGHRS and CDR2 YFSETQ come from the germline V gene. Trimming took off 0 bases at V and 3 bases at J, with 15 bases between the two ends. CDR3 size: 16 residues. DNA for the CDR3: TGCGCCAGCAGCTTGGTCTGGACAGAAAAATACACTGAAGCTTTCTTT. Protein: CASSLVWTEKYTEAFF.

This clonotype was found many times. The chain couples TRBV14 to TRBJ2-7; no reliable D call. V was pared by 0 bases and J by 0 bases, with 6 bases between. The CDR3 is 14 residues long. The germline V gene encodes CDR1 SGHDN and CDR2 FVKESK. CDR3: CASSQDAFSYEQYV. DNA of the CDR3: TGTGCCAGCAGCCAAGACGCCTTCTCCTACGAGCAGTACGTC.

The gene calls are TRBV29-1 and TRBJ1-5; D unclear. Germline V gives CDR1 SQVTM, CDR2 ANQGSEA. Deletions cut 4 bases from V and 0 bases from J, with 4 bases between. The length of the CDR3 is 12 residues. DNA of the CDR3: TGCAGCGTTGGGAATAGCAATCAGCCCCAGCATTTT. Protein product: CSVGNSNQPQHF.

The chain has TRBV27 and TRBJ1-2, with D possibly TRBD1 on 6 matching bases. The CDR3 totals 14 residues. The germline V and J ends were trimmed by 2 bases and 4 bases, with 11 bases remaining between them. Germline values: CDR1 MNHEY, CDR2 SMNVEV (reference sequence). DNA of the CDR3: TGTGCCAGCAGTTTAAAGGGGGGCGTCTATGGCTACACCTTC. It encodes CASSLKGGVYGYTF.

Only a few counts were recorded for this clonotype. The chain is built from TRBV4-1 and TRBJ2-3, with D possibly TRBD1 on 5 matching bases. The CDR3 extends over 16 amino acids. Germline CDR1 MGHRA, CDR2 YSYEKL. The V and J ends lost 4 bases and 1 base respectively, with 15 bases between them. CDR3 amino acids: CASSLGPETGTDTQYF. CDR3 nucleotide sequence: TGCGCCAGCAGCCTGGGGCCGGAGACAGGCACAGATACGCAGTATTTT.

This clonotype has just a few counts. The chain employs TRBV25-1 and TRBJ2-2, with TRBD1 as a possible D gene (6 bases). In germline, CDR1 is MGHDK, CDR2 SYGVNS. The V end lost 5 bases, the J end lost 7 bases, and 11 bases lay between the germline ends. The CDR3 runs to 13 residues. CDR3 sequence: CASSYREGGELFF. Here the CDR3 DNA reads TGTGCCAGCAGTTACAGGGAAGGCGGGGAGCTGTTTTTT.

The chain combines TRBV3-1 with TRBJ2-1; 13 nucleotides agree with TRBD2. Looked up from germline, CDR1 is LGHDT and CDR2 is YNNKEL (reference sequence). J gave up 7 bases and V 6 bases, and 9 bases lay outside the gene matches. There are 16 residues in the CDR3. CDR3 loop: CASSARLAGGRNEQFF. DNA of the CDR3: TGTGCCAGCAGTGCGAGACTAGCGGGAGGAAGGAATGAGCAGTTCTTC.